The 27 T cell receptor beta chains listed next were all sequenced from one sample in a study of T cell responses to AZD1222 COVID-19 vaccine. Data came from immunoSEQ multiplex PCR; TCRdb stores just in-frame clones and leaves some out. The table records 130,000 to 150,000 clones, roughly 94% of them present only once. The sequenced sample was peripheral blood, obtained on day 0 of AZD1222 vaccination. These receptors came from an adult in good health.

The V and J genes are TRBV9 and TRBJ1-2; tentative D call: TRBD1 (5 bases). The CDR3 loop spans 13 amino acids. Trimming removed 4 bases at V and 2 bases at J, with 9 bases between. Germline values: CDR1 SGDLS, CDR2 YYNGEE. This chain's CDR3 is CASSSRQNYGYTF. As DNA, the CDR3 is TGTGCCAGCAGCTCGAGACAGAACTATGGCTACACCTTC.

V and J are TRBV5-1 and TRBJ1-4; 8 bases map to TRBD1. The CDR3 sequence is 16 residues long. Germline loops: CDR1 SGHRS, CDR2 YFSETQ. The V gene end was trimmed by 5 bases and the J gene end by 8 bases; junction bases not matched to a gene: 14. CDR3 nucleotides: TGCGCCAGCAGTTTACTCGGACAGGGACCGGGGGAAAAACTGTTTTTT. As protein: CASSLLGQGPGEKLFF.

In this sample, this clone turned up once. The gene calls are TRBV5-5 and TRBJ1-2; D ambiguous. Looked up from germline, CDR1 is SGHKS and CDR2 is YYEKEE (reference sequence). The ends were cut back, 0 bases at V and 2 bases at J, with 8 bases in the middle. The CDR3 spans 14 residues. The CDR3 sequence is CASSLVTVNYGYTF. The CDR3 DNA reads TGTGCCAGCAGCTTGGTAACTGTAAACTATGGCTACACCTTC.

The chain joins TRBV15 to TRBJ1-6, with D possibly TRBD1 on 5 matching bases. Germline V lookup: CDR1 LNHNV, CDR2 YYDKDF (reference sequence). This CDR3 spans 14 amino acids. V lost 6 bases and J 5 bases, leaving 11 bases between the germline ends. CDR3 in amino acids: CATRRGGNNSPLHF. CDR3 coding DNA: TGTGCCACCAGGAGGGGCGGGAATAATTCACCCCTCCACTTT.

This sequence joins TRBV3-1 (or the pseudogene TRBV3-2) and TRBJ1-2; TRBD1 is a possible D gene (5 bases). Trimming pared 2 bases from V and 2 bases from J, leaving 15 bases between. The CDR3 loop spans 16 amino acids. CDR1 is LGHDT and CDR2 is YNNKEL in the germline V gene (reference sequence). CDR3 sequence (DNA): TGTGCCAGCAGCCAAAGCTCTCTGGGGCAAAACTATGGCTACACCTTC. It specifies CASSQSSLGQNYGYTF.

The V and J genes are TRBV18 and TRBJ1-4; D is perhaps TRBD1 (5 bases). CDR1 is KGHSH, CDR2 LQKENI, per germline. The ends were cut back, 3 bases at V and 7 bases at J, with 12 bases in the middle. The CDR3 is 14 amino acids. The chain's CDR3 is CASSPPGPVEKLFF. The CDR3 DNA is TGTGCCAGCTCACCGCCGGGGCCAGTTGAAAAACTGTTTTTT.

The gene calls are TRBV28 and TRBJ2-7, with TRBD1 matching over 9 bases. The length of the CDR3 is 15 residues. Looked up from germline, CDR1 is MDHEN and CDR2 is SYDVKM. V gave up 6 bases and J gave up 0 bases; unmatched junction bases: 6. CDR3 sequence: CASRETGGISYEQYF. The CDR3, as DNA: TGTGCCAGCAGAGAAACAGGGGGCATCTCCTACGAGCAGTACTTC.

The CDR3: CATRDTGSGAGELFF. DNA of the CDR3: TGTGCCACCAGGGACACAGGGAGTGGGGCCGGGGAGCTGTTTTTT. This chain joins TRBV24-1 and TRBJ2-2; possible D gene TRBD1, 6 bases. Deletions cut 7 bases from V and 6 bases from J, with 17 bases between. This CDR3 comprises 15 residues. Per the germline V gene, CDR1 is KGHDR and CDR2 is SFDVKD.

Here the CDR3 DNA reads TGTGCCAGCTCACCAGAACAGGGGGGACACTACGAGCAGTACTTC. It translates to CASSPEQGGHYEQYF. The J gene is TRBJ2-7, the V gene TRBV18; 8 positions agree with TRBD1. V was clipped by 2 bases and J by 3 bases; unmatched bases: 6. The CDR3 loop spans 15 amino acids. The germline V gene has CDR1 KGHSH and CDR2 LQKENI.

CDR3 in amino acids: CASSPNLAGAYEQYF. CDR3 bases: TGTGCCAGCAGCCCTAACCTAGCGGGGGCCTACGAGCAGTACTTC. V and J are TRBV7-2 and TRBJ2-7; 10 bases are shared with TRBD2. Germline V CDR1 and CDR2: SGHTA, FQGNSA. With 5 bases clipped from V and 2 bases from J, the junction kept 6 bases outside the gene matches. CDR3 length: 15 residues.

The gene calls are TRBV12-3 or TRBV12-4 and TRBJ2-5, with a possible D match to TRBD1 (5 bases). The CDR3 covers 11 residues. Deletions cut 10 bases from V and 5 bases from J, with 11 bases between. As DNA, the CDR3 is TGTGCCACCAGGGCCAGCGAGACCCAGTACTTC. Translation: CATRASETQYF.

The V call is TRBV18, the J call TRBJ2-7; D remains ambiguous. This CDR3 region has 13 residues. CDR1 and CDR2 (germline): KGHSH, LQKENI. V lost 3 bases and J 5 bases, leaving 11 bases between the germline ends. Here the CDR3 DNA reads TGTGCCAGCTCACCTTACGACAACCACGAGCAGTACTTC. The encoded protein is CASSPYDNHEQYF.

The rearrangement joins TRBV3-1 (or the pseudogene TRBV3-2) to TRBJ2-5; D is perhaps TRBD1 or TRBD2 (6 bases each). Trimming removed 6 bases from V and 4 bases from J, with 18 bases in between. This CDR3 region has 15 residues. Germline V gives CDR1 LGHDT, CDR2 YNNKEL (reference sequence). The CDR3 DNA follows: TGTGCCAGCAGTCAACCCGGGGGCCGGGGAGAGACCCAGTACTTC. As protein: CASSQPGGRGETQYF.

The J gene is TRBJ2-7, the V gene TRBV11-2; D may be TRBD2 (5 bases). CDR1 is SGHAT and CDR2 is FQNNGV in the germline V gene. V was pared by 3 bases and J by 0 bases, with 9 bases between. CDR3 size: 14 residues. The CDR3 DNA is TGTGCCAGCAGCTTTGTGGGGAGCTCCTACGAGCAGTACTTC. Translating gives CASSFVGSSYEQYF.

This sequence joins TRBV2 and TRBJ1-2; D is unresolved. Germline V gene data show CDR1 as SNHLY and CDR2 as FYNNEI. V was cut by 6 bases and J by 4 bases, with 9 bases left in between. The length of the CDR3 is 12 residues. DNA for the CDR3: TGTGCCAGCAGAGAGGAATCCTATGGCTACACCTTC. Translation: CASREESYGYTF.

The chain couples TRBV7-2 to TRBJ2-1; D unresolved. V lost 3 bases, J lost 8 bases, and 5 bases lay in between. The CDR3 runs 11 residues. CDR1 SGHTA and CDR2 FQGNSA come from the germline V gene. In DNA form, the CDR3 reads TGTGCCAGCAGCTTTCTCCATGAGCAGTTCTTC. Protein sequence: CASSFLHEQFF.

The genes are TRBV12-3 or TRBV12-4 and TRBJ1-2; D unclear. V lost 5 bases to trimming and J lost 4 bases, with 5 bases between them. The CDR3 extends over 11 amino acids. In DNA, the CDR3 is TGTGCCAGCAGTGTAACCTATGGCTACACCTTC. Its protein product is CASSVTYGYTF.

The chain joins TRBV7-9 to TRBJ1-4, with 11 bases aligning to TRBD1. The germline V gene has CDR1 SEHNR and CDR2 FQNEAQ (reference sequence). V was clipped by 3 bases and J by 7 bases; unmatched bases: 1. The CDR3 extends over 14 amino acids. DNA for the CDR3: TGTGCCAGCAGCTTGGGACAGGGGGGTGAAAAACTGTTTTTT. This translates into CASSLGQGGEKLFF.

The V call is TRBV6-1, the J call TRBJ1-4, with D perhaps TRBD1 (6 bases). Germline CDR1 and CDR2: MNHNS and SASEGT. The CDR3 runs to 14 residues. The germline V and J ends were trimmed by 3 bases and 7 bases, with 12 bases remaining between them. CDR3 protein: CASSDSWGLEKLFF. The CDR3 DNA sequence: TGTGCCAGCAGTGACAGTTGGGGGCTTGAAAAACTGTTTTTT.

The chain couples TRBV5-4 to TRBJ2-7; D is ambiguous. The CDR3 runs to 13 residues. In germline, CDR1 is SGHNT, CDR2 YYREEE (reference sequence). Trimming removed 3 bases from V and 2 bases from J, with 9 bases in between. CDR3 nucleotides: TGTGCCAGCAGCTCCCGTAGGACCTACGAGCAGTACTTC. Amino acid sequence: CASSSRRTYEQYF.

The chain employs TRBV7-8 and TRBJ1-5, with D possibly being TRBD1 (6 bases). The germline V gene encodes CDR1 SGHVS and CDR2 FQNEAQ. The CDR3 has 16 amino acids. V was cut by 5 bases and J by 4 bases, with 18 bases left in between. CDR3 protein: CASSPLLGTHNQPQHF. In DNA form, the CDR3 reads TGTGCCAGCAGCCCGCTTCTGGGGACACATAATCAGCCCCAGCATTTT.

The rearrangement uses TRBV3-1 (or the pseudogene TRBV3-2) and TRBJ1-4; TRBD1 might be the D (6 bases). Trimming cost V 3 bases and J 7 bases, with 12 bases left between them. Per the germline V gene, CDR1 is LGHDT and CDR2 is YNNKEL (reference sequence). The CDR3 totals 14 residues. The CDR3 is CASSHGGRGEKLFF. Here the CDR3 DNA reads TGTGCCAGCAGCCATGGGGGGCGAGGTGAAAAACTGTTTTTT.

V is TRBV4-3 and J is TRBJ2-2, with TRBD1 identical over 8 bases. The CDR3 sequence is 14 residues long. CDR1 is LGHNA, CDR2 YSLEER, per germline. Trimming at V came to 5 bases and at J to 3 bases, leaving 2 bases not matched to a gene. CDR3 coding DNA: TGCGCCAGCAGCGAGGACAGGGACACCGGGGAGCTGTTTTTT. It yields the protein CASSEDRDTGELFF.

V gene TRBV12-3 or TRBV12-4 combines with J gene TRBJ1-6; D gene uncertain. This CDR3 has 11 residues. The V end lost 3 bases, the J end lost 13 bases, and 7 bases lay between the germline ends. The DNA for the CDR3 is TGTGCCAGCAGTTTTGGACTCCCCCTCCACTTT. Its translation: CASSFGLPLHF.

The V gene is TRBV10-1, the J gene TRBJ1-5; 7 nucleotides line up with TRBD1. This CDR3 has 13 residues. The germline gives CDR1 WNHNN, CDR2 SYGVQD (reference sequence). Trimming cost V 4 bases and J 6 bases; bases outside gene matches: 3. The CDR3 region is CASSGQGGQPQHF. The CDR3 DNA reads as TGCGCCAGCAGTGGACAGGGAGGTCAGCCCCAGCATTTT.

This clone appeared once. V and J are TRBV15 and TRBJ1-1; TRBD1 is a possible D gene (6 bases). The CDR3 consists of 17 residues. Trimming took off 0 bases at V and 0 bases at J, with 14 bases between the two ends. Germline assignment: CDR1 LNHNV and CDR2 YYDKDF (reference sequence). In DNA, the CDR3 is TGTGCCACCAGCAGAGATTTGGGAGGGGGAATGAACACTGAAGCTTTCTTT. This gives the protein CATSRDLGGGMNTEAFF. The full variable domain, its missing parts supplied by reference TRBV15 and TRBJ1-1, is DAMVIQNPRYQVTQFGKPVTLSCSQTLNHNVMYWYQQKSSQAPKLLFHYYDKDFNNEADTPDNFQSRRPNTSFCFLDIRSPGLGDTAMYLCATSRDLGGGMNTEAFFGQGTRLTVV.

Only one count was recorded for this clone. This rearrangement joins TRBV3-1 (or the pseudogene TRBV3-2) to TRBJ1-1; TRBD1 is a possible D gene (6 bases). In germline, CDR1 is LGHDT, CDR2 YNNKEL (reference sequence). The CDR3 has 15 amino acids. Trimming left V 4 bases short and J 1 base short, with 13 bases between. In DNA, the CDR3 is TGTGCCAGCAGCCTGCCAGGGGCCTCGAACACTGAAGCTTTCTTT. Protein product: CASSLPGASNTEAFF.